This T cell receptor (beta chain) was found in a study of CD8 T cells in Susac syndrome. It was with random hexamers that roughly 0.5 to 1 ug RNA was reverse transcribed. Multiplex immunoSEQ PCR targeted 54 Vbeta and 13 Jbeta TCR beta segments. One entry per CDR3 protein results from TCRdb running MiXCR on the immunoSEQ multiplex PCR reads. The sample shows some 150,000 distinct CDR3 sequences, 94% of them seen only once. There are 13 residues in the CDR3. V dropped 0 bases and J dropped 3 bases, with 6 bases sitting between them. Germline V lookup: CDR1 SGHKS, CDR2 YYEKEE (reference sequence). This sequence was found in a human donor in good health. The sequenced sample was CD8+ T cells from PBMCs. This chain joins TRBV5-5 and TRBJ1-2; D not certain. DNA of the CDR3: TGTGCCAGCAGCTTGGTTGAGGACTATGGCTACACCTTC. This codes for CASSLVEDYGYTF.